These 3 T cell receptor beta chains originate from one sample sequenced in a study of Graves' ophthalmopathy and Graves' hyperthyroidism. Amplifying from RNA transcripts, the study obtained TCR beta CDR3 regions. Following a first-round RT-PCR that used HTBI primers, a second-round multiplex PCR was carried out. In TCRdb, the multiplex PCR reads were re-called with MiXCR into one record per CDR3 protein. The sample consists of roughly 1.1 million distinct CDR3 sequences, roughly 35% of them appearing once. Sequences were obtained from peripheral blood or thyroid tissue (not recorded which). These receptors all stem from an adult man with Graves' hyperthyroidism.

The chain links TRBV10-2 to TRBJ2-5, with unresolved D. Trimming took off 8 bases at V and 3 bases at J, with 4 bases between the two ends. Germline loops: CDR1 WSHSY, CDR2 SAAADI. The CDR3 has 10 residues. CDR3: CASGKETQYF. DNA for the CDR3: TGCGCCAGCGGGAAAGAGACCCAGTACTTC.

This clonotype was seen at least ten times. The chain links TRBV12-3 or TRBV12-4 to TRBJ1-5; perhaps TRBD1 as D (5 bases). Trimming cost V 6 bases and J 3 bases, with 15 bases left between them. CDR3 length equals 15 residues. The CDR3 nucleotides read TGTGCCAGCAGCTCGATAGGGGACTCCAATCAGCCCCAGCATTTT. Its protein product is CASSSIGDSNQPQHF.

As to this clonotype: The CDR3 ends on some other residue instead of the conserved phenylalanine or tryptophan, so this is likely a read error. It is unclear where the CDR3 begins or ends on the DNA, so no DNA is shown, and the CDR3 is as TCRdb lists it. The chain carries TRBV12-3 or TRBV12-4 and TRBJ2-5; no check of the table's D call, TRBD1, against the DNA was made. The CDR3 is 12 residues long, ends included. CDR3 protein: CASSAPWGEKYV.